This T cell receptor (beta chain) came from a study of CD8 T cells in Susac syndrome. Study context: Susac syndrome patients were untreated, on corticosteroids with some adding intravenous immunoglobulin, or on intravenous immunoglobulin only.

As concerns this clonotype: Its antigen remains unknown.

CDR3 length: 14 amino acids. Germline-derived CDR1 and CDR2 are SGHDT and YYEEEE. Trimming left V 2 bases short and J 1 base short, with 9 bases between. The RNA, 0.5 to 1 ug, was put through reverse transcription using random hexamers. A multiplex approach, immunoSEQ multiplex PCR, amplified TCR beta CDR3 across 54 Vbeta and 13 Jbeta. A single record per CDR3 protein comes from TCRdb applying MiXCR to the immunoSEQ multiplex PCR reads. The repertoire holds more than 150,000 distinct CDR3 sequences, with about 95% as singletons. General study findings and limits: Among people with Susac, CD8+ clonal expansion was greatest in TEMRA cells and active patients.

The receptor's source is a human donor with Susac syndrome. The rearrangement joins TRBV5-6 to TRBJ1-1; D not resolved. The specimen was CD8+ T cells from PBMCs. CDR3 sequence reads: CASSLGGKNTEAFF. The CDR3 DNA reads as TGTGCCAGCAGCTTAGGCGGGAAGAACACTGAAGCTTTCTTT.